This T cell receptor (beta chain) was retrieved from a study of T cells in Graves' hyperthyroidism and ophthalmopathy. The CDR3 loop spans 13 amino acids. With 9 bases removed from V and 2 bases from J, the gap between germline ends came to 9 bases. The germline gives CDR1 KGHDR, CDR2 SFDVKD. This clonotype occurred many times. TCR beta CDR3 regions were amplified from RNA. First-round RT-PCR of the TCR CDR3 relied on the HTBI primer set. From the multiplex PCR reads, TCRdb called clonotypes with MiXCR, one entry per CDR3 protein. Of roughly 580,000 distinct CDR3 sequences in the sample, 11% to 15% are singletons; the top ten hold more than 5%.

This chain links TRBV24-1 with TRBJ2-2; no reliable D call. The TCR sequence derives from a woman aged 25 to 45 with Graves' hyperthyroidism that later progressed to Graves' ophthalmopathy. The specimen sequenced was blood. The CDR3 DNA follows: TGTGCCACCGTCGGGCCAAACACCGGGGAGCTGTTTTTT. Its translation is CATVGPNTGELFF.